This entry lists 4 T cell receptor beta chains sequenced from one sample in a study of long-term antiretroviral therapy in people with HIV. Survey level was the resolution at which the v3.0 immunoSEQ assay ran. Profiled with immunoSEQ multiplex PCR; TCRdb holds only in-frame clones, not every one. The data hold about 22,000 clones, with around 80% observed a single time. The material sequenced was unsorted PBMCs, taken 1.2 years after starting antiretroviral therapy. The receptors stem from a woman aged 40-49 years with HIV.

This chain uses TRBV29-1 with TRBJ2-4, with a tentative D call TRBD1 (5 bases). The length of the CDR3 is 15 residues. The germline gives CDR1 SQVTM, CDR2 ANQGSEA. V lost 0 bases, J lost 7 bases, and 16 bases lay in between. The CDR3 DNA follows: TGCAGCGTTGAAGACCCCCAGACAGACTTGAACATTCAGTACTTC. As protein: CSVEDPQTDLNIQYF.

The chain uses TRBV18 and TRBJ2-3; no clear D gene. Trimming left V 0 bases short and J 0 bases short, with 4 bases between. The CDR3 is 14 residues long. The germline gives CDR1 KGHSH, CDR2 LQKENI. The CDR3 DNA is TGTGCCAGCTCACCACCTACTAGCACAGATACGCAGTATTTT. Its protein is CASSPPTSTDTQYF.

V usage is TRBV5-8 and J usage is TRBJ1-1; D is uncertain. With 0 bases removed from V and 7 bases from J, the gap between germline ends came to 7 bases. The CDR3 spans 12 residues. Germline V gene sequence: CDR1 SGHTS, CDR2 YDEGEE. CDR3 sequence (DNA): TGTGCCAGCAGCTTGGGAGGAAATGAAGCTTTCTTT. Its protein product is CASSLGGNEAFF. The variable domain in full, completed from reference TRBV5-8 and TRBJ1-1, reads EAGVTQSPTHLIKTRGQQATLRCSPISGHTSVYWYQQALGLGLQFLLWYDEGEERNRGNFPPRFSGRQFPNYSSELNVNALELEDSALYLCASSLGGNEAFFGQGTRLTVV.

V gene TRBV6-6 combines with J gene TRBJ2-3; D is undetermined. Germline lookup yields CDR1 MNHNY and CDR2 SVGAGI (reference sequence). CDR3 length: 14 amino acids. Trimming cost V 5 bases and J 1 base, with 10 bases left between them. The DNA of the CDR3 is TGTGCCAGCAGTCATGACCCCCGCACAGATACGCAGTATTTT. Translating it yields CASSHDPRTDTQYF.